This TCR beta chain appears in the sequencing data of a study of Tregs in tolerant kidney transplant recipients. Study outcomes and limitations: Donor-specific Treg expansion exceeded global Treg expansion in tolerant patients, suggesting antigen drive.

CD4+CD25+CD127- Tregs, CD4+CD25- non-Tregs, CD4 and CD8 cells were sorted. Before regulatory T cell sorting, thawed PBMCs rested overnight at 37°C in 150 to 250 IU/ml IL-2. The table came from immunoSEQ multiplex PCR; TCRdb's copy has only in-frame clones and leaves some out. Among over 50,000 clones listed, around 85% were seen once. Germline CDR1 reads ENHRY; CDR2 reads SYGVKD. This CDR3 contains 12 residues. The V and J ends lost 7 bases and 4 bases respectively, with 10 bases between them. A remark on this clone: Its specificity is unknown.

The TCR originated in a human donor who received a combined kidney and bone marrow transplant. The chain is built from TRBV10-3 and TRBJ2-5; D uncertain. The sequenced sample was Tregs from blood, obtained before the transplant. In DNA form, the CDR3 reads TGTGCCATCACCCCCAAGGGAGAGACCCAGTACTTC. It translates to CAITPKGETQYF.